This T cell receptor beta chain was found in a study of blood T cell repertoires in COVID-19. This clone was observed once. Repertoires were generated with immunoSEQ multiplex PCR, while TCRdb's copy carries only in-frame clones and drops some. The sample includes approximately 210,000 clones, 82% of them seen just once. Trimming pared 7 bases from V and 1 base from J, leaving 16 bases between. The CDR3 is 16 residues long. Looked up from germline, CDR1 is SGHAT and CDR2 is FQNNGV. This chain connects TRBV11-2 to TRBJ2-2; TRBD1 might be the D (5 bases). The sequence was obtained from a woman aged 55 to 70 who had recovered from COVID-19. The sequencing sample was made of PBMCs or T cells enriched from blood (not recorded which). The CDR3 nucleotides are TGTGCCAGCACAACACTGCAGGGTCAGAACACCGGGGAGCTGTTTTTT. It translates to CASTTLQGQNTGELFF. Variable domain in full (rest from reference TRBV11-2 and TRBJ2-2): EAGVAQSPRYKIIEKRQSVAFWCNPISGHATLYWYQQILGQGPKLLIQFQNNGVVDDSQLPKDRFSAERLKGVDSTLKIQPAKLEDSAVYLCASTTLQGQNTGELFFGEGSRLTVL.